The rows below give T cell receptor beta chains drawn from one sample of a study of CXCR3-negative and CXCR3-positive naive CD8 T cells. Using the 5' RACE reads, TCRdb records one entry per CDR3 protein without DNA. This listing includes approximately 89,000 distinct CDR3 sequences. The specimen was naive CXCR3+ CD8+ T cells from blood. These receptors originate from a human donor in good health. Some clones in this sample may be carry-over from other donors' samples. The CDR3 runs from the conserved cysteine through the conserved F or W. Fields, in order: V gene, CDR3 length, J gene, CDR3 protein.

v_gene: TRBV29-1
len: 18
j_gene: TRBJ2-1
CDR3aa: CSVERELAGLADGNEQFF

v_gene: TRBV28
len: 13
j_gene: TRBJ1-2
CDR3aa: CASGPGLHYGYTF

v_gene: TRBV6-1
len: 15
j_gene: TRBJ1-5
CDR3aa: CASILQSPAQNFQHF

v_gene: TRBV12-3/TRBV12-4
len: 15
j_gene: TRBJ2-1
CDR3aa: CASIQAGGPYNEQFF

v_gene: TRBV4-1
len: 14
j_gene: TRBJ1-1
CDR3aa: CASSQEPQSTEAFF

v_gene: TRBV6-5
len: 14
j_gene: TRBJ1-4
CDR3aa: CASRPGTENEKLFF

v_gene: TRBV12-3/TRBV12-4
len: 14
j_gene: TRBJ2-1
CDR3aa: CASSSGLAGNEQFF

v_gene: TRBV12-3/TRBV12-4
len: 18
j_gene: TRBJ1-4
CDR3aa: CASSLEARGLATNEKLFF

v_gene: TRBV27
len: 13
j_gene: TRBJ1-1
CDR3aa: CASRRQGLTEAFF

v_gene: TRBV9
len: 15
j_gene: TRBJ2-5
CDR3aa: CASSVLAGSPGTQYF

v_gene: TRBV15
len: 15
j_gene: TRBJ2-1
CDR3aa: CATSRGGTGRNEQFF

v_gene: TRBV5-5
len: 15
j_gene: TRBJ1-2
CDR3aa: CASSSSTDSNYGYTF

v_gene: TRBV23-1
len: 17
j_gene: TRBJ2-5
CDR3aa: CASSSGPGQGDQKTQYF

v_gene: TRBV12-3/TRBV12-4
len: 13
j_gene: TRBJ2-1
CDR3aa: CASSLYSGNEQFF

v_gene: TRBV27
len: 22
j_gene: TRBJ1-2
CDR3aa: CASSLPPRGAPGPISVGYGYTF

v_gene: TRBV3-1
len: 15
j_gene: TRBJ2-6
CDR3aa: CASGGRVDGANVLTF

v_gene: TRBV21-1
len: 18
j_gene: TRBJ2-1
CDR3aa: CASSNPRPLAGDYNEQFF

v_gene: TRBV3-1
len: 16
j_gene: TRBJ2-1
CDR3aa: CASSQGADWYNLEQFF

v_gene: TRBV28
len: 15
j_gene: TRBJ2-7
CDR3aa: CASTHDRDRSYEQYF

v_gene: TRBV4-3
len: 14
j_gene: TRBJ2-5
CDR3aa: CASSQVPGGETQYF

v_gene: TRBV14
len: 16
j_gene: TRBJ2-5
CDR3aa: CASSQGWHLRGETQYF

v_gene: TRBV6-6
len: 12
j_gene: TRBJ1-1
CDR3aa: CASKDRDTEAFF

v_gene: TRBV28
len: 13
j_gene: TRBJ1-1
CDR3aa: CASSPLGNTEAFF

v_gene: TRBV7-9
len: 16
j_gene: TRBJ2-1
CDR3aa: CASSLLGQGIYNEQFF

v_gene: TRBV18
len: 16
j_gene: TRBJ2-7
CDR3aa: CASSGGTSGNPYEQYF

v_gene: TRBV5-1
len: 20
j_gene: TRBJ1-2
CDR3aa: CASSPGTGALTFPANYGYTF

v_gene: TRBV5-5
len: 17
j_gene: TRBJ1-5
CDR3aa: CASSLQGVNPSNQPQHF

v_gene: TRBV28
len: 13
j_gene: TRBJ2-3
CDR3aa: CASRPPEATGQEF

v_gene: TRBV19
len: 13
j_gene: TRBJ1-1
CDR3aa: CASSIGRNTEAFF

v_gene: TRBV4-1
len: 15
j_gene: TRBJ1-3
CDR3aa: CASSKVGNSGNTIYF

v_gene: TRBV29-1
len: 13
j_gene: TRBJ1-5
CDR3aa: CSDKTGFKQPQHF

v_gene: TRBV7-9
len: 14
j_gene: TRBJ1-4
CDR3aa: CASSSSGLNEKLFF

v_gene: TRBV30
len: 15
j_gene: TRBJ2-2
CDR3aa: CAWSGDWGGTGELFF

v_gene: TRBV6-2/TRBV6-3
len: 12
j_gene: TRBJ1-5
CDR3aa: CASSYFNQPQHF

v_gene: TRBV4-1
len: 14
j_gene: TRBJ1-1
CDR3aa: CASSQDLGGTEAFF

v_gene: TRBV29-1
len: 13
j_gene: TRBJ1-1
CDR3aa: CSARTGGNTEAFF

v_gene: TRBV7-6
len: 17
j_gene: TRBJ2-1
CDR3aa: CASSPSSGREINDEQFF

v_gene: TRBV14
len: 13
j_gene: TRBJ2-2
CDR3aa: CASSQVQTGELFF

v_gene: TRBV5-5
len: 14
j_gene: TRBJ2-2
CDR3aa: CASSLPWDTGELFF

v_gene: TRBV5-1
len: 13
j_gene: TRBJ2-7
CDR3aa: CASSLAGGHEQYF

v_gene: TRBV5-1
len: 14
j_gene: TRBJ2-7
CDR3aa: CASSPSRPSYEQYF

v_gene: TRBV7-6
len: 15
j_gene: TRBJ2-7
CDR3aa: CASSLGGGSSYEQYF